This T cell receptor (beta chain) was identified in a study of cytomegalovirus exposure and HLA in healthy donors (TCRdb year 2017). Some background on the complete study: According to an earlier analysis of several hundred of the donors, some 170 million T cells yielded some 110 million unique TCR beta sequences and 276 Gb of sequence data. An early release that covered 640 HLA-typed donors contained 250 to 350 gigabases of sequencing data and 80 million or so unique TCR sequences. Among the roughly 400 genotyped donors, around 81% belonged to the genetic ancestry cluster associated with self-reported Caucasian donors. The study aimed to test whether signatures of past pathogen exposure could be identified by cataloging public T cell receptors. Using immunosequencing, the study profiled T cell repertoires from around 680 subjects and related those repertoires to cytomegalovirus serostatus. In addition to the first cohort of around 670 subjects, a separate validation cohort of over 90 different subjects was used. The study combined high-throughput TCR immunosequencing, statistical association of individual TCRs with disease status, and machine learning to predict cytomegalovirus infection status. In a later analysis, previously published TCR beta repertoires from several hundred donors were re-analyzed and high-resolution HLA genotyping was added so that TCR occurrence patterns could be studied. Rather than drawing on any new phenotypic data, the later analysis identified candidate immune exposures from TCR beta sequences and the way those sequences occurred across donors. To decide whether each TCR beta V gene segment behaved as functional or pseudogenic, an earlier analysis of nearly 600 of the donors relied on high-throughput TCR beta sequencing. Donor age, sex, ethnicity and CMV serostatus were compiled alongside the repertoire data. A later genetic analysis used genome-wide SNP genotypes for about three fifths of the 666 donors, treating that subset as a discovery cohort. All discovery cohort repertoires had been generated on a single sequencing platform. Both class I and class II loci were covered by HLA typing, at four-digit resolution. The number of donors typed differed by locus, with about 629-640 for A, B, C, DRB1 and DQB1, around 520 for DQA1, some 570 for DPA1, and some 470 for DPB1. Several DR-DQ haplotypes were treated as single units for association and clustering because of strong linkage in the cohort. Among 398 genotyped donors of the cohort, an average of around 240,000 unique TCR beta nucleotide sequences was sequenced per donor, of which about 19% were non-productive. Summary of the overall study and its limitations: The authors suggested that the approach could potentially be extended to other disease states and immunological phenotypes. Broadly in line with IMGT annotations, most TCR beta V segments showed up in productive rearrangements about 87% or about 30% of the time in an earlier analysis of 450 to 600 of the donors. Some IMGT-functional V segments, including TRBV6-2 and TRBV6-3, could not be told apart with the 87-base-pair reads, so those segments were excluded. Most CMV-associated TCR beta chains appeared to be HLA-restricted in a later analysis, and the HLA associations seemed to be driven largely by CMV exposure. A later genetic analysis associated a missense DCLRE1C variant with V-gene and J-gene trimming of TCR beta chains, and an independent cohort replicated the association. In vitro tests confirmed that a few of the cytomegalovirus-associated TCR beta chains recognize cytomegalovirus antigens. A later analysis associated 15,000 to 20,000 TCR beta sequences with specific HLA alleles at a false discovery rate of 0.05. The classifier was reported to diagnose cytomegalovirus status with high specificity and sensitivity in both the original cohort and the validation cohort. The cohort was sequenced for TCR beta chains only, and without alpha or paired-chain data the features that could be detected were limited. CMV serostatus was the only immune exposure information available for the cohort. A later genetic analysis reported fewer N-insertions in productive TCRs among donors in an Asian-associated ancestry cluster than the roughly 620-donor mean. According to a later analysis, parvovirus B19, influenza, CMV and Epstein-Barr virus appeared linked to several top co-occurrence clusters. Because some donors lacked HLA typing at each locus, the association tests relied only on the typed subset. Correlated functional status among segregating V segments might be attributable to linkage disequilibrium, but an unknown experimental factor could not be ruled out. A further reported finding was that TCR beta sequences accurately predicted the HLA-A and HLA-B alleles for most subjects in the first cohort. Roughly uniform sequencing depth across donors was assumed in presence/absence analyses, although this assumption may not hold. Assigning TCR associations to individual alleles was difficult when HLA alleles, especially DR and DQ, strongly co-occurred. Across donors, most TCR sequences were observed very rarely, whereas some public TCRs were present in many individuals. Roughly 15 rarely observed V segments, including chromosome 9 orphons, were excluded from the earlier analysis of about 500 of the donors because counts were too low. A later analysis found that HLA-associated TCR beta chains were more clonally expanded and had lower generation probabilities than equally common non-associated chains. In a later analysis, the rate of TCR association differed among HLA loci, with DRB1 alleles having the most associated TCRs and HLA-C alleles having the fewest. In the study, around 150 TCR beta chains were listed as associated with cytomegalovirus. A group of highly shared sequence variants was considered likely to be a technical artifact of the sequencing pipeline.

Trimming accounts for 6 bases at V and 6 bases at J, while the number of junction bases matched to no gene is 12. The CDR1 and CDR2 encoded by the germline V gene (reference sequence) are MNHEY and SMNVEV. There are 15 amino acids in the CDR3, from cysteine to phenylalanine inclusive. Only CDR3 DNA is held: 45 bases, read in frame from base 1. This clone was observed a single time. This clone's antigen is unknown. Base qualities were left out, and no much larger clone turns up one base away. The library was built by means of the immunoSEQ multiplex PCR assay. A mixture of 60 forward primers for TCR Vbeta segments and 13 reverse primers for TCR Jbeta segments was used in the multiplex PCR. The CDR3 region of rearranged TCR beta genes was amplified from genomic DNA with a multiplex PCR assay. On the Illumina HiSeq System, the amplified TCR beta libraries were sequenced as 87-base-pair reads. The authors processed their data as follows. Across the roughly 600 repertoires, a later analysis counted tens of millions of unique TCR beta chains, 8.5 million to 12 million of which were shared by at least two donors. A nearest-neighbor algorithm error-corrected the raw reads and collapsed the reads into unique sequences, merging closely related sequences to remove PCR and sequencing errors. V, D and J gene segments were assigned by aligning CDR3 sequences to IMGT reference sequences. For a sequence to be retained, at least a six-nucleotide match to both a V gene segment and a J gene segment was required. A rearrangement counted as productive if the CDR3 had no stop codons and remained in frame with V and J, and every other rearrangement counted as non-productive. Following IMGT convention, CDR3 was defined as the stretch from the second conserved V-encoded cysteine to the conserved J-encoded phenylalanine. The earlier analysis of a few hundred of the donors excluded sequences that lacked an unambiguous match to a single V gene segment. In an earlier analysis of 587 of the donors, a V segment was called functional when productive rearrangements were above 56.7%, and segregating when the standard deviation between donors exceeded 5%. A statistical classification framework was developed to diagnose cytomegalovirus status using the catalog of TCR beta chain sequences. A later analysis assigned V and J genes by comparing TCR nucleotide sequences with IMGT/GENE-DB human TR gene sequences. In a later analysis, CDR3 sequences and most-parsimonious VDJ recombination scenarios were assigned using the TCRdist pipeline. A later analysis defined each TCR beta chain by its CDR3 amino acid sequence plus V-gene family, and excluded reads lacking a unique V-gene family. A later analysis removed over 500 highly shared, low-generation-probability nucleotide sequences to deal with suspected cross-contamination and a sequencing artifact. In a later analysis, a clonal expansion index for each public chain was calculated from normalized within-repertoire ranks of inferred template counts. In a later analysis, generation probabilities were computed using a VDJ recombination model fitted to out-of-frame rearrangements, and the results were checked against IGoR. Hypergeometric tests were used in a later analysis to score TCR-TCR, TCR-HLA and TCR-CMV co-occurrence, with a repertoire-size bias correction applied to the TCR pairs. A later analysis estimated false discovery rates by permuting HLA or CMV assignments 20 times. In a later analysis, co-occurring TCRs were grouped with DBSCAN, and TCRdist sequence similarity was added when clustering was performed within HLA-allele-positive subsets. Repertoires with fewer than 30,000 or more than 120,000 public chains, plus five repertoires with anomalous nucleotide sharing, were excluded from co-occurrence clustering. TCRdb stores this immuneACCESS table with in-frame sequences only. Part of the clones is absent; in the studies checked, under half of the shortfall reflects unresolved V genes, and no reason is known for the rest. V, J and clone size reflect that table, while D and trimming were determined from the DNA. This sample is represented by around 120,000 clones; 80% of them were singletons. The ten largest clones represent 7.5% to 9.5% of the sample.

The cohort was made up of about 670 healthy bone marrow donors. At the time of sampling, all cohort members were nominally healthy, though unrecorded immune exposures were likely present. The donor was CMV seropositive and was included in the group of about 290 seropositive cohort members. A peripheral blood sample was collected from each donor, and TCR beta sequencing was performed on peripheral blood mononuclear cells. The Qiagen DNeasy Blood Extraction Kit was used to extract genomic DNA from the blood cell samples. The clonotype comes from a female donor in good health and CMV-seropositive. The rearranged chain carries TRBV27 and TRBJ2-5; TRBD1 lines up with 8 middle nucleotides. Material: PBMCs. The DNA sequence reads TGTGCCAGCAGGACCACTCAGGGGGCGCAAAAGACCCAGTACTTC. This gives the protein CASRTTQGAQKTQYF.